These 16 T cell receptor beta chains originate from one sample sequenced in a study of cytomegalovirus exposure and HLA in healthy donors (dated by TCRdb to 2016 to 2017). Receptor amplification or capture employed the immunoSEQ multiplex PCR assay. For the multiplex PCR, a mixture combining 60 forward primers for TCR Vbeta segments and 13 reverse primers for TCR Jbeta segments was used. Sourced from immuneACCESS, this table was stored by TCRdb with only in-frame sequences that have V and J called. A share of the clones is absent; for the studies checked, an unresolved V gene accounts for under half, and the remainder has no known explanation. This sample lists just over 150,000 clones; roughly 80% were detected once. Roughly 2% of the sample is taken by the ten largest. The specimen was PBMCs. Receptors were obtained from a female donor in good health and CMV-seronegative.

The CDR3 protein is CASTPQGQGAYEQYF. CDR3 DNA: TGTGCCAGCACCCCTCAGGGACAGGGCGCCTACGAGCAGTACTTC. This chain joins TRBV6-5 and TRBJ2-7, with 9 positions matching TRBD1. J lost 2 bases, V lost 7 bases, and 9 bases had no gene match. The V gene's germline CDR1 is MNHEY and CDR2 SVGAGI. The CDR3 is made up of 15 amino acids.

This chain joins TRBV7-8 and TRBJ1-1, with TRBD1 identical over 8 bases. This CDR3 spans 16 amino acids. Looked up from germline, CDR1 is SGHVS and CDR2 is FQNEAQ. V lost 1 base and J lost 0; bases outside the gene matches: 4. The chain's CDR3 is CASSLVQGELNTEAFF. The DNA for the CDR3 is TGTGCCAGCAGCTTAGTACAGGGGGAGCTGAACACTGAAGCTTTCTTT.

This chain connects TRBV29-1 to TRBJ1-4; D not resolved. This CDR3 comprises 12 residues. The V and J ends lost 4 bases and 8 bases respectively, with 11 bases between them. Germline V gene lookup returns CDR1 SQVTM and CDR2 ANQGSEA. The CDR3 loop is CSVGRRGEKLFF. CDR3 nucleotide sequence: TGCAGCGTTGGGCGAAGAGGGGAAAAACTGTTTTTT.

CDR3 region: CSANTGIEQYF. In DNA, the CDR3 is TGCAGTGCTAATACGGGGATCGAGCAGTACTTC. The chain joins TRBV20-1 to TRBJ2-7, with a weak D call TRBD2 (5 bases). V dropped 4 bases and J dropped 6 bases, with 10 bases sitting between them. This CDR3 region has 11 residues. The germline gives CDR1 DFQATT, CDR2 SNEGSKA (reference sequence).

The CDR3 sequence: CASSEPLAGGRNEQFF. The CDR3, as DNA: TGCGCCAGCAGTGAGCCACTAGCGGGGGGGCGTAATGAGCAGTTCTTC. J is TRBJ2-1 and V is TRBV10-1; the match to TRBD2 covers 13 bases. The J segment lost 7 bases and the V segment lost 2 bases, leaving 5 bases of the junction unmatched. The CDR3 sequence is 16 residues long. The germline V gene has CDR1 WNHNN and CDR2 SYGVQD (reference sequence).

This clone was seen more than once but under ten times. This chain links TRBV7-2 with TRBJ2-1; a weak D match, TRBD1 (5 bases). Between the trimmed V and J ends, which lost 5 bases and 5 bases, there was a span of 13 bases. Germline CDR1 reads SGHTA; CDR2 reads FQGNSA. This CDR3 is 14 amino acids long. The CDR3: CASSVTGSHNEQFF. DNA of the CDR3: TGTGCCAGCAGCGTAACAGGTTCCCACAATGAGCAGTTCTTC.

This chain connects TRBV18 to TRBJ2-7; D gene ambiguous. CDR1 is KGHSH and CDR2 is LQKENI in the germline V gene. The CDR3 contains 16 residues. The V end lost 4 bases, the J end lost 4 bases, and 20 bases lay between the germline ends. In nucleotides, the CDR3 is TGTGCCAGCTCACTAGTCCACCCCCCAAAGGAGTACGAGCAGTACTTC. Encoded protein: CASSLVHPPKEYEQYF.

The CDR3: CASSSQGKAGAVTNYGYTF. DNA for the CDR3: TGTGCCAGCAGCTCCCAGGGGAAGGCAGGGGCCGTGACTAACTATGGCTACACCTTC. The rearrangement links TRBV7-3 to TRBJ1-2; the D gene is possibly TRBD1 (6 bases). CDR3 length: 19 amino acids. Germline lookup yields CDR1 SGHTA and CDR2 FQGTGA. The ends were cut back, 4 bases at V and 0 bases at J, with 24 bases in the middle.

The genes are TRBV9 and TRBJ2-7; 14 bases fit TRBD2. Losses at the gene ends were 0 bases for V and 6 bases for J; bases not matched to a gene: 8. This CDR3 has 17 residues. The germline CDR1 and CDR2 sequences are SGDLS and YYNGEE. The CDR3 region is CASSVGGTSGSRVEQYF. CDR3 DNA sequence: TGTGCCAGCAGCGTAGGCGGGACTAGCGGGAGCCGTGTCGAGCAGTACTTC.

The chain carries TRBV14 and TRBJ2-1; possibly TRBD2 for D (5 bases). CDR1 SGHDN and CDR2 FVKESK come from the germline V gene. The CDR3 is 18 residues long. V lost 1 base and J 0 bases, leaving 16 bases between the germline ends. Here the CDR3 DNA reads TGTGCCAGCAGCCAAGTTTCAAGTCGGAGCGGCTCCTACAATGAGCAGTTCTTC. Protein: CASSQVSSRSGSYNEQFF.

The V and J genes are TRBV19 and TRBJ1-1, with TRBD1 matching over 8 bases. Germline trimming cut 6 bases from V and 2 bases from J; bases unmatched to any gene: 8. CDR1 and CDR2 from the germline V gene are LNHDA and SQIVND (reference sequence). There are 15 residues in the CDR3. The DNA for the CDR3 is TGTGCCAGTAGACGGGACAGGTCACCAAACACTGAAGCTTTCTTT. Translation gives CASRRDRSPNTEAFF. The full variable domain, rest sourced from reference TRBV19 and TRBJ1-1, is DGGITQSPKYLFRKEGQNVTLSCEQNLNHDAMYWYRQDPGQGLRLIYYSQIVNDFQKGDIAEGYSVSREKKESFPLTVTSAQKNPTAFYLCASRRDRSPNTEAFFGQGTRLTVV.

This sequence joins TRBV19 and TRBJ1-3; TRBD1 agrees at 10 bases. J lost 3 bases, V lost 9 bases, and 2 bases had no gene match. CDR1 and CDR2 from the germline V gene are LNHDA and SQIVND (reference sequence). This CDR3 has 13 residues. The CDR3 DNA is TGTGCCAGCGGGACAGGGGTTGGAAACACCATATATTTT. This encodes CASGTGVGNTIYF.

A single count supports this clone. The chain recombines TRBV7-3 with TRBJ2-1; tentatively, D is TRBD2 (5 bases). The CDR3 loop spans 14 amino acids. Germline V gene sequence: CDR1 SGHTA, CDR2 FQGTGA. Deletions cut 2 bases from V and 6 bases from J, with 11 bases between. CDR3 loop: CASSLLAPLNEQFF. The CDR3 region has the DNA TGTGCCAGCAGCTTACTAGCCCCCCTCAATGAGCAGTTCTTC.

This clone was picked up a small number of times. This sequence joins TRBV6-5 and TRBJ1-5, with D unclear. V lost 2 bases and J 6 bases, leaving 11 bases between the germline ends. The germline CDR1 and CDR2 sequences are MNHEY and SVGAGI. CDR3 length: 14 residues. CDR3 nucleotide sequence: TGTGCCAGCAGTTACAGGAGTTACGGTCAGCCCCAGCATTTT. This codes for CASSYRSYGQPQHF.

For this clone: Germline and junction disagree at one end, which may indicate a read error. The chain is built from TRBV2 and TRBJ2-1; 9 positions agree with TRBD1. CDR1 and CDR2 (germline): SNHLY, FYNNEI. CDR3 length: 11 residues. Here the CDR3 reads CASSSGQGLIF. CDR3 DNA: TGTGCCAGCAGCTCAGGACAGGGGTTGATCTTC.

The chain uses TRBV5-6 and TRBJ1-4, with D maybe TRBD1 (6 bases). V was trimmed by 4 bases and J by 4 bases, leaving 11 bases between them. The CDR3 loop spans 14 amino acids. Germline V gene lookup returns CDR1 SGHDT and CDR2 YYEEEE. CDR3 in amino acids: CASSKGQVNEKLFF. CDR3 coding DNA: TGTGCCAGCAGCAAGGGACAAGTTAATGAAAAACTGTTTTTT.